The 2 T cell receptor beta chains below were found in one sample sequenced in a study of blood T cell repertoires in COVID-19. TCRdb keeps only in-frame clones here, not all; method: immunoSEQ multiplex PCR. The sample holds 200,000 to 300,000 clones, 88% seen once. Sequencing input: peripheral blood. These receptors all stem from a human donor in a cohort sampled during active COVID-19.

There are a few counts of this clone. The chain employs TRBV3-1 (or the pseudogene TRBV3-2) and TRBJ1-3; the D is unclear. Germline assignment: CDR1 LGHDT and CDR2 YNNKEL (reference sequence). V lost 5 bases to trimming and J lost 9 bases, with 17 bases between them. CDR3 length: 14 amino acids. The CDR3 coding sequence is TGTGCCAGCAGCATGGCAGGCCCCCTATCCACCATATATTTT. Residues: CASSMAGPLSTIYF.

About this clone itself: At one end, the junction sequence differs from germline, possibly due to a read error. The V gene is TRBV5-1, the J gene TRBJ1-3; D is perhaps TRBD1 (6 bases). Germline CDR1 reads SGHRS; CDR2 reads YFSETQ. This CDR3 spans 15 amino acids. The CDR3 loop is CASRLGQTQGNTIYF. In DNA, the CDR3 is TGCGCCAGCAGATTGGGACAAACCCAAGGAAACACCATATATTTT.